These 5 T cell receptor beta chains came from one sample sequenced in a study of T-cell reconstitution after alpha-beta-depleted transplantation in children. TCRbeta library preparation incorporated unique molecular identifiers. MiXCR, run by TCRdb on the PCR reads, gives a single entry per CDR3 protein. The data contain fewer than 400,000 distinct CDR3 sequences, approximately 23% of them singletons. The sample consisted of PBMCs, mostly from graft donor cells, taken 180 days after TCRalphabeta/CD19-depleted stem cell transplant. The receptor set was obtained from a male patient between 5 and 17 years old who had a stem cell transplant for acute lymphoblastic leukemia, so the T cells may come from the graft donor.

The chain employs TRBV28 and TRBJ2-3; weak D call: TRBD1 (5 bases). From germline, CDR1 is MDHEN and CDR2 SYDVKM. The CDR3 consists of 15 residues. Trimming took 2 bases from V and 2 from J, leaving 11 bases between them. The CDR3 reads CASSLQGGNTDTQYF. DNA for the CDR3: TGTGCCAGCAGTTTACAGGGTGGAAACACAGATACGCAGTATTTT.

This clonotype has ten or more counts. J is TRBJ2-3 and V is TRBV12-3 or TRBV12-4; unclear D gene. V was cut by 0 bases and J by 0 bases, with 13 bases left in between. This CDR3 spans 17 amino acids. This CDR3 reads CASSLAFSFTSTDTQYF. DNA of the CDR3: TGTGCCAGCAGTTTAGCGTTTTCGTTTACTAGCACAGATACGCAGTATTTT.

Remarks on this clonotype: Possible read error: a much larger clone is one base away. The conserved final phenylalanine or tryptophan is absent from the CDR3, which likely points to a read error. The rearrangement joins TRBV12-3 or TRBV12-4 to TRBJ2-1; TRBD2 aligns across 9 bases. The CDR3 is made up of 16 amino acids. The V gene end was trimmed by 2 bases and the J gene end by 9 bases; junction bases not matched to a gene: 11. The CDR3 DNA is TGTGCCAGCAGTTTACTTAGCGGGAGAGTATTGGGTGAGCAGTTCTCC. It specifies CASSLLSGRVLGEQFS.

This clonotype was recorded a few times. V usage is TRBV27 and J usage is TRBJ2-7; 7 nucleotides line up with TRBD2. The germline V gene has CDR1 MNHEY and CDR2 SMNVEV (reference sequence). J lost 5 bases, V lost 0 bases, and 1 base had no gene match. This CDR3 has 13 amino acids. The chain's CDR3 is CASSLSSGNEQYF. CDR3 coding DNA: TGTGCCAGCAGTTTATCCAGCGGGAACGAGCAGTACTTC.

About this clonotype itself: A much more abundant neighbour one base away suggests this may be a read error. This sequence joins TRBV6-5 and TRBJ2-3; weak D call: TRBD1 (7 bases). V lost 0 bases, J lost 5 bases, and 21 bases lay in between. Germline assignment: CDR1 MNHEY and CDR2 SVGAGI. This CDR3 has 18 residues. The CDR3: CASSYSRQGRRVRDTQYF. Here the CDR3 DNA reads TGTGCCAGCAGTTACTCAAGACAGGGTAGGAGGGTTCGAGATACGCAGTATTTT.